A single sample gave rise to the 4 T cell receptor beta chains below, sequenced in a study of T cell changes during pregnancy in multiple sclerosis. Only in-frame clones appear in the TCRdb table, and some are missing; sequencing was by immunoSEQ multiplex PCR. The sample has 60,000 or so clones, roughly 92% seen once. The sequencing here drew on peripheral blood, taken in the first trimester of pregnancy. Receptors were obtained from a female donor with multiple sclerosis, enrolled in a pregnancy study.

The chain employs TRBV4-2 and TRBJ1-2; possible D gene TRBD1, 6 bases. This CDR3 region has 14 residues. The V gene lost 0 bases and the J gene lost 4 bases, with 9 bases spanning the gap. Looked up from germline, CDR1 is LGHNA and CDR2 is YNFKEQ. CDR3 protein: CASSQDRTAYGYTF. The CDR3 bases are TGTGCCAGCAGCCAAGACCGGACAGCCTATGGCTACACCTTC.

This clone was seen a few times. The chain joins TRBV12-5 to TRBJ1-5; D is ambiguous. With 3 bases removed from V and 2 bases from J, the gap between germline ends came to 17 bases. The germline gives CDR1 LGHNT, CDR2 FRNRAP. This CDR3 comprises 17 residues. CDR3 bases: TGTGCTAGTGGTTTAACACTCCGGGAGGCAGGCAATCAGCCCCAGCATTTT. The encoded protein is CASGLTLREAGNQPQHF.

The V call is TRBV29-1, the J call TRBJ1-4, with a tentative D call TRBD1 (5 bases). Looked up from germline, CDR1 is SQVTM and CDR2 is ANQGSEA. The CDR3 runs 14 residues. Deletions cut 4 bases from V and 7 bases from J, with 16 bases between. The CDR3 DNA sequence: TGCAGCGTTGTCGCAAGGGGAGGCGGTGAAAAACTGTTTTTT. Translated: CSVVARGGGEKLFF.

The V and J genes are TRBV9 and TRBJ1-4, with TRBD1 matching over 8 bases. Germline V gene sequence: CDR1 SGDLS, CDR2 YYNGEE. V lost 3 bases and J lost 1; bases outside the gene matches: 5. This CDR3 contains 16 residues. CDR3 coding DNA: TGTGCCAGCAGCGCCACAGGACAGGGAACTAATGAAAAACTGTTTTTT. This sequence encodes CASSATGQGTNEKLFF.